The clone carrying this TCR beta chain was seen more than once but under ten times. In TCRdb, the 5' RACE reads were re-called with MiXCR into one record per CDR3 protein. The top ten hold about 9% of the sample, which has some 240,000 distinct CDR3 sequences, about 10% seen once. Trimming left V 0 bases short and J 7 bases short, with 12 bases between. CDR1 is MNHEY and CDR2 is SVGAGI in the germline V gene. This CDR3 has 14 amino acids. The sample originates from a study of identical twins. Among all donors, each was a healthy Caucasian. The source is a man aged 50-59 years in good health. The sample was memory T cells sorted from blood. This rearrangement joins TRBV6-5 to TRBJ1-2, with TRBD1 as a possible D gene (6 bases). This chain's CDR3 is CASSYSDRRFGYTF. CDR3 sequence (DNA): TGTGCCAGCAGTTACTCGGACAGAAGGTTTGGCTACACCTTC.